Only a few counts were recorded for the clone carrying this TCR beta chain. This record comes from a study of T cells in Graves' hyperthyroidism and ophthalmopathy. The length of the CDR3 is 13 residues. CDR1 and CDR2 (germline): SQVTM, ANQGSEA. The trim removed 4 bases at V and 5 bases at J, leaving 7 bases unmatched. TCR beta CDR3 region amplification was performed from RNA transcripts. The TCR CDR3 first-round RT-PCR relied on the HTBI primer set. From the multiplex PCR reads, TCRdb called clonotypes with MiXCR, one entry per CDR3 protein. The table lists 600,000 to 850,000 distinct CDR3 sequences, approximately 18% of them singletons, with approximately 16% in the top ten.

This chain links TRBV29-1 with TRBJ1-2; 7 bases fit TRBD1. The source is a woman aged 45-59 years with Graves' hyperthyroidism that later progressed to Graves' ophthalmopathy. The sequenced material came from blood. CDR3 coding DNA: TGCAGCGTTGCAGGGGGAGGGGTTTATGGCTACACCTTC. It is translated as CSVAGGGVYGYTF.